These T cell receptor beta chains were read from a single sample in a study of siplizumab effects on memory and regulatory T cells. Assay: immunoSEQ multiplex PCR; the TCRdb copy retains only in-frame clones and omits some. The table lists tens of thousands of clones, around 97% of them singletons, with 1.1% in the top ten. What was sequenced was naive CD8+ T cells sorted from blood. These receptors came from a human donor in good health. Each CDR3 is given with its conserved first and last residue. D genes are given only for firm matches. Some rows mark clone size as missing; the rest say once, few, many or name a class of expanded clone.

abundance | j_gene | d_gene | v_gene | len | CDR3aa
. | TRBJ2-3 | . | TRBV27 | 13 | CASSLSGMDTQYF
. | TRBJ2-1 | . | TRBV5-4 | 17 | CASSPMEAPSSYNEQFF
. | TRBJ1-1 | . | TRBV28 | 13 | CASSSHAAAEAFF
. | TRBJ2-3 | . | TRBV28 | 11 | CASSNSDTQYF
. | TRBJ1-2 | . | TRBV10-2 | 14 | CASSEGKDPYGYTF
. | TRBJ1-2 | . | TRBV7-9 | 13 | CASSLVAGYGYTF
. | TRBJ2-1 | . | TRBV29-1 | 16 | CSVEDRLLSSYNEQFF
. | TRBJ2-7 | . | TRBV28 | 18 | CASSAYTGTLMRSYEQYF
once | TRBJ2-1 | TRBD1 | TRBV30 | 15 | CAWSVAGGSYNEQFF
. | TRBJ1-5 | TRBD1 | TRBV7-6 | 14 | CASSPGQGNQPQHF
once | TRBJ1-3 | TRBD1 | TRBV19 | 15 | CASTPGQGSGNTIYF
. | TRBJ1-1 | TRBD1 | TRBV10-3 | 16 | CAISGPGTGRNTEAFF
. | TRBJ2-5 | . | TRBV6-5 | 11 | CASSYSETQYF
. | TRBJ2-3 | TRBD1 | TRBV9 | 16 | CASSVRQGATTDTQYF
. | TRBJ2-5 | TRBD2 | TRBV5-5 | 12 | CASLGSGKGQYF
. | TRBJ2-7 | . | TRBV12-5 | 13 | CASGSGQTYEQYF
. | TRBJ2-3 | TRBD2 | TRBV11-2 | 15 | CASSLSGRTTDTQYF
. | TRBJ1-3 | TRBD1 | TRBV18 | 16 | CASSPPGQGSGNTIYF
. | TRBJ1-5 | . | TRBV5-5 | 14 | CASSLGELNQPQHF
. | TRBJ2-3 | TRBD2 | TRBV7-6 | 18 | CASSLISGGTVITDTQYF
. | TRBJ2-1 | . | TRBV7-9 | 13 | CASSSRRDNEQFF
. | TRBJ2-1 | TRBD2 | TRBV19 | 15 | CASSTSGSSYNEQFF
. | TRBJ2-2 | . | TRBV27 | 17 | CASSGNRDRIRAGELFF
. | TRBJ2-1 | . | TRBV11-3 | 11 | CASRWGREQFF
. | TRBJ2-7 | . | TRBV6-6 | 15 | CASSYRTGDSYEQYF
. | TRBJ1-3 | . | TRBV15 | 14 | CATSRGDSGNTIYF
few | TRBJ1-1 | . | TRBV5-8 | 13 | CASSRTGNTEAFF
. | TRBJ2-3 | . | TRBV5-8 | 14 | CASSSPGMTDTQYF
. | TRBJ1-5 | . | TRBV4-2 | 15 | CASSQALYSNQPQHF
. | TRBJ2-2 | TRBD2 | TRBV10-1 | 13 | CASSKGGSGELFF
. | TRBJ2-1 | TRBD1 | TRBV4-1 | 12 | CASGRGYNEQFF
. | TRBJ2-1 | TRBD2 | TRBV4-1 | 15 | CASSQGAGGPNEQFF
. | TRBJ2-1 | TRBD2 | TRBV4-2 | 15 | CASSYTSGRGNEQFF
once | TRBJ2-2 | . | TRBV23-1 | 16 | CASSQCRDIVTGELFF
. | TRBJ2-7 | TRBD2 | TRBV28 | 17 | CASRDGLAGGVSYEQYF
. | TRBJ2-7 | . | TRBV4-1 | 16 | CASSRKEGAVSYEQYF
. | TRBJ1-1 | . | TRBV30 | 13 | CAWSEGGGTEAFF
. | TRBJ2-3 | . | TRBV7-6 | 13 | CASSLARTDTQYF
. | TRBJ1-1 | . | TRBV29-1 | 10 | CSVNVGEAFF
. | TRBJ2-1 | . | TRBV6-5 | 15 | CASSPLYGAYNEQFF
. | TRBJ1-5 | TRBD1 | TRBV2 | 14 | CASSGTGADQPQHF
. | TRBJ2-7 | TRBD2 | TRBV27 | 14 | CASSPGTSGYEQYF
. | TRBJ1-2 | TRBD1 | TRBV9 | 15 | CASSVGGTGYDGYTF
. | TRBJ1-2 | TRBD1 | TRBV5-1 | 16 | CASSTGTGGDTYGYTF
. | TRBJ2-3 | TRBD2 | TRBV6-5 | 16 | CASSYSSGSSTDTQYF
. | TRBJ2-2 | . | TRBV9 | 14 | CASSGGANTGELFF
. | TRBJ2-3 | TRBD2 | TRBV4-2 | 19 | CASSQESGLAGGPVDTQYF
. | TRBJ1-5 | . | TRBV7-3 | 15 | CASSFRDPPFQPQHF
. | TRBJ2-7 | . | TRBV5-6 | 14 | CASSLEGLNYEQYF
. | TRBJ2-7 | . | TRBV7-9 | 12 | CASSSSSYEQYF
. | TRBJ2-4 | . | TRBV29-1 | 14 | CSVLGVVAKNIQYF
. | TRBJ2-7 | TRBD1 | TRBV27 | 14 | CASSFGTGAYEQYF
. | TRBJ2-1 | TRBD2 | TRBV28 | 16 | CASSFGLAGVGNEQFF
. | TRBJ1-5 | . | TRBV19 | 16 | CASSILFGQDNQPQHF
. | TRBJ2-5 | TRBD2 | TRBV7-2 | 16 | CASSLEASGIWETQYF